Given below is one TCR beta chain in context. The source of the sample is a study of CD8+ T cells in alopecia areata. RNA was extracted and reverse transcribed into cDNA as the sequencing template. Here immunoSEQ multiplex PCR was the method, and the copy in TCRdb shows in-frame clones only, minus some. The table includes about 130,000 clones, around three fifths detected once. Per germline, CDR1 MNHEY and CDR2 SMNVEV (reference sequence). The CDR3 contains 13 residues. Unmatched junction bases numbered 6, after V lost 6 bases and J lost 5 bases. This sample comprised CD4+ T cells sorted from blood, obtained at week 0. The chain recombines TRBV27 with TRBJ1-1; 7 positions match TRBD1. The receptor's source is a human donor with alopecia areata. Here the CDR3 DNA reads TGTGCCAGCAGGTTGTCAGGGGGGACTGAAGCTTTCTTT. Translating gives CASRLSGGTEAFF.